This is a list of T cell receptor beta chains from one sample in a study of shared clonotypes between healthy human individuals. Here immunoSEQ multiplex PCR was the method, and the copy in TCRdb shows in-frame clones only, minus some. The sample shows millions of clones, around nine tenths of them seen only once. The sequencing input was naive CD4+ T cells sorted from blood. Receptor source: a man aged 18 to 30 in good health. Each CDR3 is given with its conserved first and last residue. Each record gives: V gene, J gene, CDR3 protein.

TRBV27	TRBJ1-2	CASSLTSGGQGYYGYTF
TRBV5-5	TRBJ2-7	CASSLPPGPGSYEQYF
TRBV19	TRBJ2-6	CASSNKASGANVLTF
TRBV2	TRBJ2-5	CASRPTSGLQETQYF
TRBV18	TRBJ1-2	CASSSQGNYGYTF
TRBV5-1	TRBJ1-1	CASSLDGGTEQEAFF
TRBV28	TRBJ2-2	CASASYKYTGELFF
TRBV11-2	TRBJ1-1	CATRSRRAATEAFF
TRBV5-8	TRBJ2-7	CASSLVGITYEQYF
TRBV12-5	TRBJ2-5	CASGLVRDGQETQYF
TRBV6-1	TRBJ2-3	CASSERGTDTQYF
TRBV4-3	TRBJ2-7	CASSQDSKGGQYF
TRBV27	TRBJ2-7	CASTAYGRETYEQYF
TRBV5-1	TRBJ1-1	CASSSDFGNTEAFF
TRBV29-1	TRBJ1-1	CSVERRQDTEAFF
TRBV11-2	TRBJ2-7	CASNALAGAAEQYF
TRBV7-9	TRBJ2-5	CASSLTGLAGETQYF
TRBV4-1	TRBJ2-3	CASSQDSGAWTDTQYF
TRBV11-2	TRBJ1-1	CASSLASVRSPGRTEAFF
TRBV5-5	TRBJ2-7	CASSSGSHYEQYF
TRBV19	TRBJ1-2	CASSVRPGQGNYGYTF
TRBV18	TRBJ1-2	CASSGRLDGYTF
TRBV5-1	TRBJ2-7	CASSLGLLLTDIVHF
TRBV7-2	TRBJ2-7	CASSWGIPGQGVYEQYF
TRBV7-9	-	CASSLAGTEYEQYF
TRBV18	TRBJ2-2	CASSSPLAANTGELFF
TRBV19	TRBJ2-6	CASSIRGQTYPGANVLTF
TRBV5-4	TRBJ2-5	CASSSFREGETQYF
TRBV11-2	TRBJ1-3	CASSSTVGFGNTIYF
TRBV10-3	TRBJ2-7	CAITGGGRGYEQYF
TRBV6-1	TRBJ2-1	CASSMGDRVRDEQFF
TRBV27	TRBJ2-1	CASSWRGPYNEQFF
TRBV11-3	TRBJ2-3	CASSLDRGLTDTQYF
TRBV5-1	TRBJ2-5	CASRPGIQETQYF
TRBV7-2	TRBJ2-7	CASSFGLAGSYEQYF
TRBV30	TRBJ1-4	CAWSLPWGDNEKLFF
TRBV30	TRBJ2-6	CAWDRRQPDPNVLTF
TRBV5-1	TRBJ2-3	CASTWRGSADTQYF
TRBV18	TRBJ2-2	CASSQTSGTNTGELFF
TRBV19	TRBJ1-1	CASSPRTGGGWTEAFF
TRBV2	TRBJ2-7	CASSRGTGSYEQYF
TRBV30	TRBJ1-1	CAWSVSGSAGNTEAFF
TRBV5-6	TRBJ2-2	CASSSAGGPSGELFF
TRBV25-1	TRBJ2-1	CASAATGGSRNEQFF
TRBV5-1	TRBJ2-3	CASSYGTETDTQYF
TRBV5-4	TRBJ2-1	CASSRRDRVYNEQFF
TRBV6-5	TRBJ1-1	CASSYTPDRGRTEAFF
TRBV27	TRBJ1-2	CASSLKGYTNYGYTF
TRBV7-3	TRBJ2-3	CASSPGLAGSTDTQYF